Included here is one TCR beta chain sequence, with context. Its binding antigen is unknown. No much larger clonotype is one base removed from it; base qualities were not supplied. Separate from the approximately 700-subject first cohort, the validation cohort of 120 subjects was the group to which the donors belonged. The method was the immunoSEQ multiplex PCR assay. From the authors' description of their analysis: To diagnose cytomegalovirus status from the catalog of TCR beta chain sequences, a statistical classification framework was built. The table comes from immuneACCESS by way of TCRdb, which keeps in-frame sequences with V and J called. Part of the clones is missing from these tables; in studies checked, under half for an unresolved V gene and the rest for unknown reasons. That table is the source of V, J and clone size, and D and trimming were worked out from the DNA. For this sample the table gives some 170,000 clones, of which about 90% were detected only once. 10% to 13% of the sample comes from the top ten.

Trimming takes 7 bases from V and 4 bases from J, and the germline ends sit 14 bases apart. Measured from the cysteine to the phenylalanine, the CDR3 is 14 residues long. Here the CDR3 DNA is all that survives: 42 bases in frame from base 1. CDR1 SNHLY and CDR2 FYNNEI are derived from the germline V gene. This sample stems from a study of cytomegalovirus exposure and HLA in healthy donors (dated by TCRdb to about 2017). Study-wide context: According to a later analysis, one platform produced both the 120 validation repertoires and the 670 or so repertoires of the first cohort. To predict cytomegalovirus infection status, the study combined high-throughput TCR immunosequencing, statistical association of individual TCRs with disease status, and machine learning. The aim of the study was to test whether cataloging public T cell receptors could identify signatures of past pathogen exposure. Besides the first cohort of some 670 subjects, a separate validation cohort made up of over 100 different subjects was used.

On the study overall, not on this receptor specifically: According to the authors, the approach could potentially be generalized to other disease states and immunological phenotypes. In the study, some 180 TCR beta chains were listed as associated with cytomegalovirus. Across donors, most TCR sequences were observed very rarely, whereas some public TCRs were present in many individuals. Cytomegalovirus status was reported to be diagnosed by the classifier with high specificity and sensitivity in both the original and validation cohorts. Of the cluster scores, approximately 94% were above 0 in a later analysis, which found that TCRs clustered in the first cohort also tended to co-occur in the approximately 120 validation repertoires. In vitro tests confirmed that a few of the cytomegalovirus-associated TCR beta chains recognize cytomegalovirus antigens. The validation cohort had no HLA typing available for a later analysis, so co-occurrence within that cohort was assessed over all 120 or so repertoires.

This clonotype was sampled from a woman aged 18 to 35 in good health and CMV-seropositive. The chain uses TRBV2 and TRBJ1-5; TRBD1 is possibly the D segment (5 matching bases). Sequenced input: PBMCs. The CDR3 protein is CASTTSTANQPQHF. Here is the DNA: TGTGCCAGCACGACGTCGACAGCAAATCAGCCCCAGCATTTT.